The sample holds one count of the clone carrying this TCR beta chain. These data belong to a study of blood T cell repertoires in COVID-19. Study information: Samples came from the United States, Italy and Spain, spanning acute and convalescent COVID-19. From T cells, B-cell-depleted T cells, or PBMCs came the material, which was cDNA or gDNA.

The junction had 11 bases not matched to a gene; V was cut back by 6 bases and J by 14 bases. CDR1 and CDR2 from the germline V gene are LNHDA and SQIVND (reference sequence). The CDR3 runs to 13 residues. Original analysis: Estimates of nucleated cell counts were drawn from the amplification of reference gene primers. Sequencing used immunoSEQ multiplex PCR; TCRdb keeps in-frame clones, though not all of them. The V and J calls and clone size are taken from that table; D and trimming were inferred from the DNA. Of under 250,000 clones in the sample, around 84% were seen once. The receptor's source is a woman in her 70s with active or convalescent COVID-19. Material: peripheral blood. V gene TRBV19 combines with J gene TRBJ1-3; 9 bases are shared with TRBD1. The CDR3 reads CASSIGWTGDVYF. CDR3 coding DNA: TGTGCCAGTAGCATCGGGTGGACAGGGGATGTATATTTT. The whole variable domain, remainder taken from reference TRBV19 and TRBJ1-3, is DGGITQSPKYLFRKEGQNVTLSCEQNLNHDAMYWYRQDPGQGLRLIYYSQIVNDFQKGDIAEGYSVSREKKESFPLTVTSAQKNPTAFYLCASSIGWTGDVYFGEGSWLTVV.